These 10 T cell receptor beta chains originate from one sample sequenced in a study of blood T cells in healthy people across ages. Then a second PCR, running about 6 to 11 cycles, was carried out with a sample-barcoded 5' primer and a J-beta primer mix. One entry per CDR3 protein, called by TCRdb with MiXCR from the 5' RACE reads. This sample has roughly 900,000 distinct CDR3 sequences, with about 44% found just once. Material: blood. The receptor source for this set is a man aged 25 to 40 in good health.

Only a few counts were recorded for this clonotype. The rearrangement joins TRBV10-3 to TRBJ1-1; 7 bases fit TRBD1. The germline gives CDR1 ENHRY, CDR2 SYGVKD. The CDR3 covers 15 residues. Unmatched junction bases numbered 7, after V lost 2 bases and J lost 4 bases. This chain's CDR3 is CAISEGRGSGTEAFF. The CDR3 nucleotides read TGTGCCATCAGTGAGGGCAGGGGGTCAGGCACTGAAGCTTTCTTT.

The chain carries TRBV13 and TRBJ1-2, with 7 bases identical to TRBD1. Germline V gives CDR1 PRHDT, CDR2 FYEKMQ (reference sequence). This CDR3 has 15 residues. V lost 5 bases to trimming and J lost 4 bases; unmatched junction nucleotides: 10. CDR3 region: CASSPSDRFFYGYTF. The CDR3 coding sequence is TGTGCCAGCAGCCCTTCGGACAGGTTTTTCTATGGCTACACCTTC.

V gene TRBV20-1 combines with J gene TRBJ1-2; D call uncertain. CDR1 and CDR2 from the germline V gene are DFQATT and SNEGSKA (reference sequence). The CDR3 has 13 amino acids. The ends were cut back, 0 bases at V and 7 bases at J, with 12 bases in the middle. The CDR3 region is CSARDQTAAGYTF. The CDR3 DNA is TGCAGTGCTAGAGATCAAACCGCGGCTGGCTACACCTTC.

This clonotype was observed a few times. The rearrangement joins TRBV15 to TRBJ1-2; tentatively, D is TRBD1 (5 bases). Between the trimmed V and J ends, which lost 5 bases and 1 base, there was a span of 11 bases. Looked up from germline, CDR1 is LNHNV and CDR2 is YYDKDF (reference sequence). CDR3 size: 14 residues. CDR3 coding DNA: TGTGCCACCAGCGAGGGACTGCTTAACTATGGCTACACCTTC. Translated, it gives CATSEGLLNYGYTF. The variable domain in full, with the rest retrieved from reference TRBV15 and TRBJ1-2, is DAMVIQNPRYQVTQFGKPVTLSCSQTLNHNVMYWYQQKSSQAPKLLFHYYDKDFNNEADTPDNFQSRRPNTSFCFLDIRSPGLGDTAMYLCATSEGLLNYGYTFGSGTRLTVV.

The genes are TRBV20-1 and TRBJ1-1; D remains ambiguous. This CDR3 spans 16 amino acids. Germline assignment: CDR1 DFQATT and CDR2 SNEGSKA (reference sequence). The V end was cut by 4 bases, the J end by 3 bases, with 21 bases between. The CDR3 region is CSATSRQPWEDTEAFF. CDR3 bases: TGCAGTGCTACTTCGCGACAACCTTGGGAGGACACTGAAGCTTTCTTT.

In this sample, this clonotype turned up a few times. V is TRBV4-2 and J is TRBJ2-5, with 8 bases lining up with TRBD2. The ends lost 0 bases at V and 3 bases at J; junction bases unmatched: 6. Germline V gives CDR1 LGHNA, CDR2 YNFKEQ. The CDR3 contains 16 residues. DNA for the CDR3: TGTGCCAGCAGCCAAGAACAGCGGGGGAGTGAAGAGACCCAGTACTTC. Translating it yields CASSQEQRGSEETQYF.

V gene TRBV6-6 combines with J gene TRBJ2-7; D remains ambiguous. The CDR3 sequence is 15 residues long. Per the germline V gene, CDR1 is MNHNY and CDR2 is SVGAGI (reference sequence). V shed 6 bases and J shed 6 bases, with 21 bases lying between them. CDR3: CASRPLQRPTSEQYF. For the CDR3, the DNA is TGTGCCAGCAGGCCACTACAGAGGCCTACGAGCGAGCAGTACTTC.

The chain carries TRBV13 and TRBJ2-7; 11 nucleotides line up with TRBD2. Germline V gene data show CDR1 as PRHDT and CDR2 as FYEKMQ (reference sequence). With V trimmed by 7 bases and J by 6 bases, 11 bases remained unmatched. There are 15 residues in the CDR3. The DNA of the CDR3 is TGTGCCAGCAAACCTAGCGGGGGGCAACCGGGCGAGCAGTACTTC. It codes for CASKPSGGQPGEQYF.

This sequence joins TRBV20-1 and TRBJ1-6; D is possibly TRBD1 (6 bases). CDR3 length equals 14 residues. Germline V lookup: CDR1 DFQATT, CDR2 SNEGSKA (reference sequence). V shed 5 bases and J shed 8 bases, with 16 bases lying between them. The CDR3 reads CSARPGGRDSPLHF. The CDR3 bases are TGCAGTGCTCGCCCGGGGGGCAGGGATTCACCCCTCCACTTT.

This chain uses TRBV10-2 with TRBJ2-5; D remains ambiguous. The J call may be wrong; the DNA end is better matched by TRBJ2-7. Germline V CDR1 and CDR2: WSHSY, SAAADI. The length of the CDR3 is 14 residues. The DNA of the CDR3 is TGCGCCAGCAGTGAGGGGGTGAGCAGCTACGAGCAGTACTTC. Translation: CASSEGVSSYEQYF.